This T cell receptor (beta chain) was observed in a study of cytomegalovirus exposure and HLA in healthy donors. Worth noting for this clone: What it recognizes is unknown.

Notes on the study in general: Follow-up analysis later connected one missense variant in DCLRE1C with trimming of TCR beta V- and J-genes. Segments of the TCR beta V type were, in most cases, productive about 90% or about 30% of the time in an earlier analysis.

60 Vbeta and 13 Jbeta primers were used in PCR. Sequenced by immunoSEQ multiplex PCR; TCRdb stores in-frame clones only, minus some. The data show almost 200,000 clones, around 79% seen once. The clonotype originates from a male donor in good health and CMV-seropositive. The sequenced sample consisted of PBMCs.

The CDR3 reads CASSPAGQGEQYF. The DNA for the CDR3 is TGTGCCAGCTCACCTGCCGGCCAGGGGGAGCAGTACTTC. The chain joins TRBV18 to TRBJ2-7, with D possibly TRBD1 on 6 matching bases. The V and J ends lost 3 bases and 7 bases respectively, with 13 bases between them. Germline V gene lookup returns CDR1 KGHSH and CDR2 LQKENI. The CDR3 totals 13 residues.